These T cell receptor beta chains were read from a single sample in a study of tumour-infiltrating T cells in Burkitt lymphoma. Assay: immunoSEQ multiplex PCR; the TCRdb copy retains only in-frame clones and omits some. This table holds around 1,200 clones, about 16% found once. The material sequenced was tumor tissue. The receptors originated from a human donor with Burkitt lymphoma. Both conserved end residues are part of each CDR3. The D gene is left open where the match is weak. Only some rows state a clone size, as once, few, many or a class for expanded clones.

abundance	d_gene	v_gene	j_gene	CDR3nt	CDR3aa
.	.	TRBV7-9	TRBJ1-1	TGTGCCAGCAGGCCCCCGGCGGCCTCTGAAGCTTTCTTT	CASRPPAASEAFF
.	.	TRBV28	TRBJ1-1	TGTGCCAGCAGTTTGGGCACTGAAGCTTTCTTT	CASSLGTEAFF
.	.	TRBV10-3	TRBJ1-1	TGTGCCATCAGTGAGTTTGGGGGCCCAGAAGCTTTCTTT	CAISEFGGPEAFF
.	.	TRBV19	TRBJ2-3	TGTGCCAGTAGTATAGATTTGTGGGGGAGCACAGATACGCAGTATTTT	CASSIDLWGSTDTQYF
.	.	TRBV28	TRBJ1-1	TGTGCCAGCAGTTTATCTCTGGGGCAAAACACTGAAGCTTTCTTT	CASSLSLGQNTEAFF
.	TRBD1	TRBV2	TRBJ1-1	TGTGCCAGCCGACAGGGGCGGGGGATGAACACTGAAGCTTTCTTT	CASRQGRGMNTEAFF
.	.	TRBV7-2	TRBJ2-2	TGTGCCAGCAGGGGATTAGGGGAGCTGTTTTTT	CASRGLGELFF
.	.	TRBV5-6	TRBJ1-2	TGTGCCAGCAGCTTGAGGGGAAACTATGGCTACACCTTC	CASSLRGNYGYTF
.	.	TRBV9	TRBJ2-7	TGTGCCAGCAGCCCCAGACAGGCCGCCTACGAGCAGTACTTC	CASSPRQAAYEQYF
.	.	TRBV9	TRBJ1-2	TGTGCCAGCAGCGTAGTCTCTAACTATGGCTACACCTTC	CASSVVSNYGYTF
.	.	TRBV19	TRBJ1-5	TGTGCCAGTAGTATCGAGGGACTCAATCAGCCCCAGCATTTT	CASSIEGLNQPQHF
.	TRBD2	TRBV15	TRBJ2-5	TGTGCCACCAGCAAAGGACTAGCGCAAGAGACCCAGTACTTC	CATSKGLAQETQYF
few	.	TRBV5-1	TRBJ1-1	TGCGCCAGCAGCCCGCGGACGGGCGCTGAAGCTTTCTTT	CASSPRTGAEAFF
.	.	TRBV13	TRBJ1-5	TGTGCCAGCAGCTTCGACAGGTTCAATCAGCCCCAGCATTTT	CASSFDRFNQPQHF
few	.	TRBV5-4	TRBJ1-1	TGTGCCAGCAGCTTGTTAGAGAACACTGAAGCTTTCTTT	CASSLLENTEAFF
.	.	TRBV6-5	TRBJ1-5	TGTGCCAGCAGTTCTTCAACGCGAAATAGCAATCAGCCCCAGCATTTT	CASSSSTRNSNQPQHF
few	.	TRBV9	TRBJ2-5	TGTGCCAGCAGCGTAGAGGGCCTAAGTAGCCAAGAGACCCAGTACTTC	CASSVEGLSSQETQYF
.	.	TRBV7-9	TRBJ2-7	TGTGCCAGCAGCTCAACCACCATGGGGGCCTCCTACGAGCAGTACTTC	CASSSTTMGASYEQYF
few	.	TRBV30	TRBJ1-2	TGTGCCTCCGTGGAACCTGCTAACTATGGCTACACCTTC	CASVEPANYGYTF
.	TRBD1	TRBV5-1	TRBJ2-1	TGCGCCAGCAGCATTCGGGACAGGGATCGTGGTGAGCAGTTCTTC	CASSIRDRDRGEQFF
few	TRBD2	TRBV5-1	TRBJ2-1	TGCGCCAACACGTCTAGCGGCTCCTACAATGAGCAGTTCTTC	CANTSSGSYNEQFF
.	.	TRBV28	TRBJ2-5	TGTGCCAGCACCCCCGGCAGGGAAGAGACCCAGTACTTC	CASTPGREETQYF
large	.	TRBV28	TRBJ1-1	TGTGCCAGGAGTTGCTTGGGTGCTGAAGCTTTCTTT	CARSCLGAEAFF
few	.	TRBV15	TRBJ2-4	TGTGCCACCAGCGAGTCCCGGGGCCTAGCCAAAAACATTCAGTACTTC	CATSESRGLAKNIQYF
few	.	TRBV11-2	TRBJ2-3	TGTGCCAGCTGCCAGTTGGCGCACACAGATACGCAGTATTTT	CASCQLAHTDTQYF
few	.	TRBV4-2	TRBJ2-3	TGTGCCAGCAGCCATGGGGGCGGGGATACGCAGTATTTT	CASSHGGGDTQYF
few	.	TRBV28	TRBJ1-5	TGTGCCAGCAGTTTCCCAGGGGATAGCAATCAGCCCCAGCATTTT	CASSFPGDSNQPQHF
.	.	TRBV4-2	TRBJ2-5	TGTGCCAGCAGCCAAGTTGCAGGGGTTGGAGAGACCCAGTACTTC	CASSQVAGVGETQYF
.	TRBD2	TRBV9	TRBJ2-3	TGTGCCAGCACGGGACTAGCGGGGGAACTCACAGATACGCAGTATTTT	CASTGLAGELTDTQYF
.	.	TRBV15	TRBJ1-2	TGTGCCACCAGCAGAGACGATTGGCAAAGCTATGGCTACACCTTC	CATSRDDWQSYGYTF
few	.	TRBV30	TRBJ2-1	TGTGCCTGGTCTGTAGGGATATTCAATGAGCAGTTCTTC	CAWSVGIFNEQFF
few	TRBD2	TRBV9	TRBJ2-1	TGTGCCAGCAGCGAGGGAGAAGCGGGGGAGGAATACAATGAGCAGTTCTTC	CASSEGEAGEEYNEQFF
few	TRBD1	TRBV6-5	TRBJ1-1	TGTGCCAGCAGGGCGGACAGGGGGGCCGCTGAAGCTTTCTTT	CASRADRGAAEAFF
few	TRBD1	TRBV6-5	TRBJ1-4	TGTGCCAGCAGGACCGGACAGGGATCACTGTTTTTT	CASRTGQGSLFF
few	TRBD1	TRBV9	TRBJ2-1	TGTGCCAGCAGCGCGGACAGGGGGAATGAGCAGTTCTTC	CASSADRGNEQFF
.	.	TRBV29-1	TRBJ1-2	TGCAGCGTTGAGGTGGCAGACTATGGCTACACCTTC	CSVEVADYGYTF
.	.	TRBV7-9	TRBJ2-2	TGTGCCAGCAGCTCCAGATCGGCCGGGGAGCTGTTTTTT	CASSSRSAGELFF
.	.	TRBV18	TRBJ2-4	TGTGCCAGCTCACGCGGGACAGAGAAAAACATTCAGTACTTC	CASSRGTEKNIQYF
.	TRBD2	TRBV18	TRBJ2-2	TGTGCCAGCTCACCACCGCGGGGGGGCACCGGGGAGCTGTTTTTT	CASSPPRGGTGELFF
few	.	TRBV2	TRBJ1-6	TGTGCCAGCAGTGTTTCGAGAAGAGATAATTCACCCCTCCACTTT	CASSVSRRDNSPLHF
.	.	TRBV29-1	TRBJ1-1	TGCAGCGTTGTGAGGGATCCGAACACTGAAGCTTTCTTT	CSVVRDPNTEAFF
few	.	TRBV14	TRBJ2-1	TGTGCCAGCAGCCCTACGGGCCTCGGCGCCTACAATGAGCAGTTCTTC	CASSPTGLGAYNEQFF
.	.	TRBV2	TRBJ1-1	TGTGCCAACAGTGAAAGCAGAAATAAAGCTTTCTTT	CANSESRNKAFF
few	.	TRBV5-4	TRBJ2-5	TGTGCCAGCAGCCAGACCAGGGACTTTTTGAACCAAGAGACCCAGTACTTC	CASSQTRDFLNQETQYF
.	.	TRBV9	TRBJ2-7	TGTGCCAGCAGCGTAGGTAACGGTCCCTCGGACGAGCAGTACTTC	CASSVGNGPSDEQYF
.	.	TRBV7-8	TRBJ2-1	TGTGCCAGCAGCTCCACAGACAATGAGCAGTTCTTC	CASSSTDNEQFF
.	.	TRBV15	TRBJ1-1	TGTGCCACCAGCAGAGAGGAAGGAAACACTGAAGCTTTCTTT	CATSREEGNTEAFF
few	.	TRBV5-4	TRBJ2-7	TGTGCCAGCAGCTCCCCGGGGGAAACCTACGAGCAGTACTTC	CASSSPGETYEQYF
.	.	TRBV18	TRBJ1-1	TGTGCCAGCTCACCACCCAACACTGAAGCTTTCTTT	CASSPPNTEAFF
.	.	TRBV10-2	TRBJ2-3	TGCGCCAGCAGTGAGTCTGCAGGGGAAGGCACAGATACGCAGTATTTT	CASSESAGEGTDTQYF
.	.	TRBV11-2	TRBJ2-2	TGTGCCAGCAGCTTGAGGGGCCCCAACACCGGGGAGCTGTTTTTT	CASSLRGPNTGELFF
.	.	TRBV5-6	TRBJ2-3	TGTGCCAGCAGCTGGAACGAGGGGACAGATACGCAGTATTTT	CASSWNEGTDTQYF
few	.	TRBV7-9	TRBJ2-1	TGTGCCAGCAGCTTAGCGTACCGGGGGCCATACAATGAGCAGTTCTTC	CASSLAYRGPYNEQFF
large	TRBD1	TRBV30	TRBJ2-2	TGTGCCTGGACAGCCGGGACAGGGGTCACCGGGGAGCTGTTTTTT	CAWTAGTGVTGELFF
few	.	TRBV11-2	TRBJ2-1	TGTGCCAGCAGCCAAGTAGGAGGTAGTGAGCAGTTCTTC	CASSQVGGSEQFF
.	TRBD1	TRBV5-6	TRBJ2-2	TGTGCCAGCAGAGATACACAGGGGGACCCGAACACCGGGGAGCTGTTTTTT	CASRDTQGDPNTGELFF
.	.	TRBV7-9	TRBJ2-5	TGTGCCAGTAGCCCCCCAGGGCTGCTACAAGAGACCCAGTACTTC	CASSPPGLLQETQYF
.	.	TRBV27	TRBJ2-2	TGTGCCAGCAGTCCCCGTACAGGGTACGGGGAGCTGTTTTTT	CASSPRTGYGELFF